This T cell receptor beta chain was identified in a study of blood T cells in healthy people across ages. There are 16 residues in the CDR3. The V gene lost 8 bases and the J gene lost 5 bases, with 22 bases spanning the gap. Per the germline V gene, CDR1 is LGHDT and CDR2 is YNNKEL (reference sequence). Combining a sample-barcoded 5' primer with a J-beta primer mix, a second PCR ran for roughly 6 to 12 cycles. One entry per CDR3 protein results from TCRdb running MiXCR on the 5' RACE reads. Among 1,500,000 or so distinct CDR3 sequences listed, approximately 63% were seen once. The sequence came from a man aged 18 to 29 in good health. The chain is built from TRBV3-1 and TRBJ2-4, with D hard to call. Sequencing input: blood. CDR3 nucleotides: TGTGCCAGCCACCAAGGGTTCACGAATGCGGAAAACATTCAGTACTTC. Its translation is CASHQGFTNAENIQYF. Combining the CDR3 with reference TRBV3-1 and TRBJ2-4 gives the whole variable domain DTAVSQTPKYLVTQMGNDKSIKCEQNLGHDTMYWYKQDSKKFLKIMFSYNNKELIINETVPNRFSPKSPDKAHLNLHINSLELGDSAVYFCASHQGFTNAENIQYFGAGTRLSVL.